This T cell receptor (beta chain) was sequenced during a study of breast tumors, draining lymph nodes, adjacent tissues. Via MiXCR, TCRdb re-called the multiplex PCR reads, giving one row per CDR3 protein. The data show about 230,000 distinct CDR3 sequences, about 34% seen once. Samples came from axillary lymph nodes draining the breast cancer. As to this clonotype: Antigen: not known. One junction end disagrees with the germline gene, perhaps due to a read error.

Study-level points and caveats: Most tumor T cells seemingly derive from lymph node, then expand in tumor. Tumor T cell lymph node origin was a supported hypothesis, not proven. Compared with basal-like, luminal-like tumors shared significantly more repertoire with nontumor tissue.

The CDR3 runs to 15 residues. From germline, CDR1 is DFQATT and CDR2 SNEGSKA (reference sequence). This chain connects TRBV20-1 to TRBJ1-5; a possible D gene is TRBD1 (5 bases). Input material: axillary lymph node tissue. This sequence was found in a female donor with breast cancer. Some clones in this sample may be carry-over from other donors' samples. The CDR3 spells CGARDPGTLSQPQHF. The CDR3 DNA sequence: TGCGGTGCTAGAGATCCCGGGACTCTAAGTCAGCCCCAGCATTTT.